The entry below describes one T cell receptor beta chain. This record comes from a study of blood T cell repertoires in COVID-19. For the study at large: Researchers got acute and convalescent COVID-19 samples from the United States, Italy and Spain. Nucleic acid was either cDNA or gDNA, and it came from T cells, B-cell-depleted T cells, or PBMCs.

As handled by the study authors: It was from reference gene primer amplification that nucleated cell counts were estimated. Using immunoSEQ multiplex PCR, the repertoire was profiled, and TCRdb retains in-frame clones only, with some absent. V, J and clone size are those of that table, while D and trimming were read from the DNA. Of tens of thousands of clones listed, 86% are singletons. Trimming took 3 bases from V and 0 from J; bases not matched to a gene: 5. CDR1 and CDR2 (germline): SGHRS, YFSETQ. This CDR3 contains 18 residues. The sample taken for sequencing was peripheral blood. The chain combines TRBV5-1 with TRBJ2-3; 15 nucleotides agree with TRBD2. The clonotype originates from a man older than 75 with acute or convalescent COVID-19. In nucleotides, the CDR3 is TGCGCCAGCAGCTCCGGACTAGCGGGGGGGCCCAGCACAGATACGCAGTATTTT. This encodes CASSSGLAGGPSTDTQYF.